The source of this TCR beta chain is a study of blood T cells in healthy people across ages. The second PCR ran about 6 to 11 cycles with a sample-barcoded 5' primer and J-beta primers. TCRdb re-called the 5' RACE reads with MiXCR, one entry per CDR3 protein. Among around 520,000 distinct CDR3 sequences listed, roughly a quarter were seen once. These data also featured in a second study, about T cells of mothers and their children.

This clonotype was sampled from a boy between 2 and 10 years old in good health. Sequenced: blood.

The CDR3 protein is CASSPDGTGRGYTF. The CDR3 DNA is TGTGCCAGCAGTCCTGACGGGACAGGGCGCGGCTACACCTTC. This sequence joins TRBV5-5 and TRBJ1-2, with 9 bases that match TRBD1. Trimming cost V 5 bases and J 8 bases; bases outside gene matches: 10. Per the germline V gene, CDR1 is SGHKS and CDR2 is YYEKEE (reference sequence). The CDR3 runs to 14 residues.